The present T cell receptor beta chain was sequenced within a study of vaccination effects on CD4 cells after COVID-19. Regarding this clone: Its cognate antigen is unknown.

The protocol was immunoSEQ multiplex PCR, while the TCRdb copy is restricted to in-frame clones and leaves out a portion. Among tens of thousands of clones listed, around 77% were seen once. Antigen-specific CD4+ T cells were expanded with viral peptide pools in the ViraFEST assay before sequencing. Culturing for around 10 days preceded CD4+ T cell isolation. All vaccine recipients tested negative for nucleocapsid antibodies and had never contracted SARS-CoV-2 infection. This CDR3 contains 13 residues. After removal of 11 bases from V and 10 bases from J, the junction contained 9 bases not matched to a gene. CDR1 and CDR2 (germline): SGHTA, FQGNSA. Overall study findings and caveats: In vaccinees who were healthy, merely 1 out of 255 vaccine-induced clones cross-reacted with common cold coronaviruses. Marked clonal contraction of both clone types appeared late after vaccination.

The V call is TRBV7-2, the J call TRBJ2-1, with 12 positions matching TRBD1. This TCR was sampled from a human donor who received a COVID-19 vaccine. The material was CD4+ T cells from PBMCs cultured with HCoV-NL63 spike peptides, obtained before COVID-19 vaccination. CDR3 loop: CAARDRGPGEQFF. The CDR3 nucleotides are TGTGCCGCAAGGGACAGGGGGCCGGGGGAGCAGTTCTTC.